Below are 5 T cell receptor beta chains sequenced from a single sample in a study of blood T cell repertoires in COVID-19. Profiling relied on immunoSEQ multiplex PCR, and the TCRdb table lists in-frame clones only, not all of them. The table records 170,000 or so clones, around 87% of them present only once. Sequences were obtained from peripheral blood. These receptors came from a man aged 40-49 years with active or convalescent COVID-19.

The CDR3 DNA reads TGTGCCAGCAGCTTAAAGTCTCCGAGGGAGCCCGGGACCCAGTACTTC. It encodes CASSLKSPREPGTQYF. The J gene is TRBJ2-5, the V gene TRBV7-2; D possibly corresponds to TRBD2 (5 bases). CDR1 SGHTA and CDR2 FQGNSA come from the germline V gene. V lost 2 bases to trimming and J lost 7 bases, with 20 bases between them. The CDR3 covers 16 residues. The full variable domain, completed using reference TRBV7-2 and TRBJ2-5, is GAGVSQSPSNKVTEKGKDVELRCDPISGHTALYWYRQSLGQGLEFLIYFQGNSAPDKSGLPSDRFSAERTGGSVSTLTIQRTQQEDSAVYLCASSLKSPREPGTQYFGPGTRLLVL.

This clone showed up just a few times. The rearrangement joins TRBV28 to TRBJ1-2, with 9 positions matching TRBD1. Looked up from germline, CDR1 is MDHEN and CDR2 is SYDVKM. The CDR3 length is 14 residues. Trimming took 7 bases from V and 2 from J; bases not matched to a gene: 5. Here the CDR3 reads CASNTGQGNYGYTF. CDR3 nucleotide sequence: TGTGCCAGCAACACAGGACAGGGGAACTATGGCTACACCTTC.

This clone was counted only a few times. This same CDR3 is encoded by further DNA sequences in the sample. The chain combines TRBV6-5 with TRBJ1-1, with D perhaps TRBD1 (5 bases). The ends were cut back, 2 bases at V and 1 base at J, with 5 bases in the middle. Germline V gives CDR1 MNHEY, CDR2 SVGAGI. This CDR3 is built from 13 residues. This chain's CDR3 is CASSYTGNTEAFF. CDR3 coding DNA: TGTGCCAGCAGTTACACAGGGAACACTGAAGCTTTCTTT.

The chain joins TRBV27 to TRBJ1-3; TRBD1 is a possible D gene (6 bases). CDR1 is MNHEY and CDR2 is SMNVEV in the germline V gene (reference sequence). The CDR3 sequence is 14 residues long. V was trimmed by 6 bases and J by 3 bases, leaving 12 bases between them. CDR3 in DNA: TGTGCCAGCAGGGAGGGGGGGGTTGGAAACACCATATATTTT. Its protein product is CASREGGVGNTIYF.

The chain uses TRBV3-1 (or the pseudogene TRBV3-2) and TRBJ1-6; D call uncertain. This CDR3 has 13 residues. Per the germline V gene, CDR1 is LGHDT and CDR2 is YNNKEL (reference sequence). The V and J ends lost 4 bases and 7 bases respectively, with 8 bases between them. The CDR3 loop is CASSLVRNSPLHF. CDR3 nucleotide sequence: TGTGCCAGCAGCCTCGTCAGGAATTCACCCCTCCACTTT.